The 3 T cell receptor beta chains given below trace back to one sample, sequenced in a study of blood T cells in healthy people across ages (dated by TCRdb to the mid-2010s). The library relied on 5' RACE. Instrument on record: Illumina HiSeq 2500. A second PCR of about 7 to 12 cycles was run with a J-beta primer mix and a sample-barcoded 5' primer. TCRdb's own reprocessing of the public reads used fastp at Q25 and MiXCR and kept productive beta chains. When rows share a CDR3 protein, they turn into one entry using the most common DNA and genes. This sample has about 1.1 million distinct CDR3 sequences in its table, and more than 30% of those were observed once. The ten largest clones represent roughly 13% of the sample. Input material: blood. These receptors were taken from a man between 18 and 29 years old in good health.

This clonotype appeared a few times. The chain combines TRBV6-2 or TRBV6-3 with TRBJ1-1, with unresolved D. CDR1 MNHEY and CDR2 SVGEGT come from the germline V gene. The ends were cut back, 6 bases at V and 0 bases at J, with 11 bases in the middle. This CDR3 is built from 14 residues. CDR3 region: CASSPHLLNTEAFF. The CDR3 nucleotides are TGTGCCAGCAGCCCACACTTGCTGAACACTGAAGCTTTCTTT.

This clonotype has a handful of counts. The chain employs TRBV6-5 and TRBJ2-3; D tentatively fits TRBD1 or TRBD2 (5 bases each). Germline V gene lookup returns CDR1 MNHEY and CDR2 SVGAGI. Deletions cut 2 bases from V and 2 bases from J, with 11 bases between. This CDR3 is built from 15 residues. The CDR3 region is CASSYLGDPTDTQYF. The CDR3, as DNA: TGTGCCAGCAGTTACCTCGGGGACCCCACAGATACGCAGTATTTT.

The chain is built from TRBV20-1 and TRBJ1-6; a weak D match, TRBD1 (6 bases). Trimming shortened V by 0 bases and J by 9 bases, and 33 bases separated the two germline ends. This CDR3 spans 21 amino acids. The germline gives CDR1 DFQATT, CDR2 SNEGSKA (reference sequence). The chain's CDR3 is CSARENPVRGRGPYNPSPLHF. CDR3 bases: TGCAGTGCTAGAGAAAACCCCGTAAGAGGCAGGGGACCCTACAATCCTTCACCCCTCCACTTT.